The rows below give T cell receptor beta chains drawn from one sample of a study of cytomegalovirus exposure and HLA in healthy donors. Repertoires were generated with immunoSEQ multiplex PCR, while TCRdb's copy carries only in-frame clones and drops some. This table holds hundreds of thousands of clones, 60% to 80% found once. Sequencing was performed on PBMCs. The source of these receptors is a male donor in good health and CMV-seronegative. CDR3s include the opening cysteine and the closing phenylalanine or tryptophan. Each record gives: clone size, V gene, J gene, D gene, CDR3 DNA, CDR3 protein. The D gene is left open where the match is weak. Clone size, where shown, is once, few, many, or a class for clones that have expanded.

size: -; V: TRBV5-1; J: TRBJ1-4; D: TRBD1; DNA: TGCGCCAGCAGCCTTTACGAACTCGCCGGGACAGAGAATGAAAAACTGTTTTTT; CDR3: CASSLYELAGTENEKLFF
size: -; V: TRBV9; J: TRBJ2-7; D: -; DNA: TGTGCCAGCAGCGCCGATCCCGGGACAACCTACGAGCAGTACTTC; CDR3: CASSADPGTTYEQYF
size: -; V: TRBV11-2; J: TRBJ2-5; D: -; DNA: TGTGCCAGCAGCTTAGGACAGTACCAAGAGACCCAGTACTTC; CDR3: CASSLGQYQETQYF
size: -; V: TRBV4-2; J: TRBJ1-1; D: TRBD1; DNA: TGTGCCAGCAGGAAAAGGGCGGGACAGGGGGATACTGAAGCTTTCTTT; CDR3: CASRKRAGQGDTEAFF
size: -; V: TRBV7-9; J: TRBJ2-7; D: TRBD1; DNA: TGTGCCAGCAGCATACCGGGACAGACCTACGAGCAGTACTTC; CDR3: CASSIPGQTYEQYF
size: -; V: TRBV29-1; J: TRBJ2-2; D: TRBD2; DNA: TGCAGCGGAGGACTAGCGGGAGGGCCCGGGGAGCTGTTTTTT; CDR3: CSGGLAGGPGELFF
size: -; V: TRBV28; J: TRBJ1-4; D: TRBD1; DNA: TGTGCCAGCAGCCGCCGACAGGGAGACAATGAAAAACTGTTTTTT; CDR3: CASSRRQGDNEKLFF
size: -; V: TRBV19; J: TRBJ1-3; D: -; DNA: TGTGCCACCTCCGGGGAAGCTGGAAACACCATATATTTT; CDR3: CATSGEAGNTIYF
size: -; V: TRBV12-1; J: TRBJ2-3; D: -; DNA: TGTGCCAGCAGCCTTTTGGTCCGGGATACGCAGTATTTT; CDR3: CASSLLVRDTQYF
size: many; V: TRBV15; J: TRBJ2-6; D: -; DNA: TGTGCCACCAGCAGAGACCTGTCTGGGGCCAACGTCCTGACTTTC; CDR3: CATSRDLSGANVLTF
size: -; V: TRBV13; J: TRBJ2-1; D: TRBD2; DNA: TGTGCCAGCAGCTTAGGCCTAGCGGGGGCCCGAAGCTCCTACAATGAGCAGTTCTTC; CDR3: CASSLGLAGARSSYNEQFF
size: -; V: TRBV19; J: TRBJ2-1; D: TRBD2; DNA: TGTGCCAGTACCTTAGTGGGTGGGGGGGACAATGAGCAGTTCTTC; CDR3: CASTLVGGGDNEQFF
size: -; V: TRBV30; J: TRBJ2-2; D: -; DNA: TGTGCCTGGAGTGTATTAGCCCGGGGAAGAACCGGGGAGCTGTTTTTT; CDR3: CAWSVLARGRTGELFF
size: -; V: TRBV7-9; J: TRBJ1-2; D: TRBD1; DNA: TGTGCCAGCAGTCCCGGGACAGTCTATGGCTACACCTTC; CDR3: CASSPGTVYGYTF
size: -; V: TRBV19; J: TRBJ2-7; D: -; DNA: TGTGCCAGTAGCAGAATCGCAAGCGAGCAGTACTTC; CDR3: CASSRIASEQYF
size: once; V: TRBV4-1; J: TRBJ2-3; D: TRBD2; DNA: TGCGCCAGCAGCCAAGCAAGCGGGGCTACTAGCACAGATACGCAGTATTTT; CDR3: CASSQASGATSTDTQYF
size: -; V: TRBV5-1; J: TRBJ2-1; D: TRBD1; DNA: TGCGCCAGCAGCTTGGACCCCCCGGACAGGGAATACAATGAGCAGTTCTTC; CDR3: CASSLDPPDREYNEQFF
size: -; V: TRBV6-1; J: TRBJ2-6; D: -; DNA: TGTGCCAGCAGGTGGACAGCTGGGGCCAACGTCCTGACTTTC; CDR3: CASRWTAGANVLTF
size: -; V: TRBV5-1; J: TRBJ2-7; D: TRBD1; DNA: TGCGCCAGCAGCGACCCACAGGGGTCCTACGAGCAGTACTTC; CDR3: CASSDPQGSYEQYF
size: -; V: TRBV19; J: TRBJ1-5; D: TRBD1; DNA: TGTGCCAGTAGTATACCGCCGGACAGGGGATTGTGGAATCAGCCCCAGCATTTT; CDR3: CASSIPPDRGLWNQPQHF
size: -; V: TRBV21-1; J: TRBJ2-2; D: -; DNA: TGTGCCAGCAGCAGGGCTAGCGGGAACACCGGGGAGCTGTTTTTT; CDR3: CASSRASGNTGELFF
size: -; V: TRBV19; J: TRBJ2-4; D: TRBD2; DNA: TGTGCCAGTAGACCGGGGGGGGTAGCCAAAAACATTCAGTACTTC; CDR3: CASRPGGVAKNIQYF
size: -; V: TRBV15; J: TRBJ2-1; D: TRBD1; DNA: TGTGCCACCAGCAGGACCGCGGGACAGGGGGGCAATGAGCAGTTCTTC; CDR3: CATSRTAGQGGNEQFF
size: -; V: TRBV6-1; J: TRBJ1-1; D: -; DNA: TGTGCCACCCACCGGGGGTCGAACACTGAAGCTTTCTTT; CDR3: CATHRGSNTEAFF
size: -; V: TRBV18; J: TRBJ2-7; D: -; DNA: TGTGCCAGCTCCCCTTCACAGGGCTCCTACGAGCAGTACTTC; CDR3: CASSPSQGSYEQYF
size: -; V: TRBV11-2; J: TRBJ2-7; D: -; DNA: TGTGCCAGCAGCTTACGAGGGGGGGTAGGCGAGCAGTACTTC; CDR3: CASSLRGGVGEQYF
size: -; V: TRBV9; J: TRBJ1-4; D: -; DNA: TGTGCCAGCAGCGCGGCCCCTACCCGGGGTGAAAAACTGTTTTTT; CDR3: CASSAAPTRGEKLFF
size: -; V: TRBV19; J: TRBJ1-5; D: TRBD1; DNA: TGTGCCACCGCTATTCAGGGGGCCAGCAATCAGCCCCAGCATTTT; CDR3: CATAIQGASNQPQHF
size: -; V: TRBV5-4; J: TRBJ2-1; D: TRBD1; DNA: TGTGCCAGCAGCTTGTCGGGACAGGGGTCGAATGAGCAGTTCTTC; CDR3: CASSLSGQGSNEQFF
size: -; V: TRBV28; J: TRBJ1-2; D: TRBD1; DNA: TGTGCCAGCAGCGATCTACAGGGGGCGCGAGGCTACACCTTC; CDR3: CASSDLQGARGYTF
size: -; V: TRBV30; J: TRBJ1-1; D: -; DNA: TGTGCCTGGCAAAACTCAGGGTCGATGAACACTGAAGCTTTCTTT; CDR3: CAWQNSGSMNTEAFF